This is a list of T cell receptor beta chains from one sample in a study of regulatory T cells in long-lasting Graves disease. TCRdb reanalysed the multiplex PCR reads using MiXCR and keeps one entry per CDR3 protein. Here the sample spans about 400,000 distinct CDR3 sequences, about 15% being singletons. In addition, the sample was reused for a study of T cells in Graves' hyperthyroidism and ophthalmopathy.

Sequenced here: peripheral blood mononuclear cells (PBMCs), sampled at new diagnosis, from a patient treated with antithyroid drugs. The receptor source for this set is a woman in her 40s with Graves disease. CDR3s leave out the opening cysteine and the closing phenylalanine or tryptophan.

V	J	CDR3
TRBV27	TRBJ2-3	ASSEGLAGMDTQY
TRBV24-1	TRBJ2-3	ATSPDRATDTQY
TRBV28	TRBJ1-3	ASSSDRSGNTIY
TRBV12-3/TRBV12-4	TRBJ2-7	ASMQRAASYEQY
TRBV6-1	TRBJ1-2	ASSEGPLYGYT
TRBV14	TRBJ1-6	ASSQDGVSPLH
TRBV6-1	TRBJ2-2	ASTGAGELF
TRBV28	TRBJ1-2	ASRYTGEITGYT
TRBV2	TRBJ2-7	ASSVYREYYEQY
TRBV2	TRBJ2-5	ASTPRDPDRRETQY
TRBV11-1	TRBJ1-1	ASSALQGNTEAF
TRBV20-1	TRBJ2-7	SARDLQTGLGEQY
TRBV7-7	TRBJ2-1	ASSRGSRSSYNEQF
TRBV28	TRBJ2-5	ASSGALAGQETQY